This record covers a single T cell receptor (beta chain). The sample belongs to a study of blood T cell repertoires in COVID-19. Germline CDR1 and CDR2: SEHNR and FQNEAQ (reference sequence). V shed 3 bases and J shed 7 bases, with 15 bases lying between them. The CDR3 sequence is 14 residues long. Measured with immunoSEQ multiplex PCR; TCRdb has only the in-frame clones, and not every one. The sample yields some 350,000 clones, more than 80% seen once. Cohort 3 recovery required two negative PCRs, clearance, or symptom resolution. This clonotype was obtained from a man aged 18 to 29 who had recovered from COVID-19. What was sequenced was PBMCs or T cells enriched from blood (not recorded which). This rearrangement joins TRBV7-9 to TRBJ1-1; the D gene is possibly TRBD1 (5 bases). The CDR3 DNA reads TGTGCCAGCAGCTTGAGCCAGGGCCCCTTTGAAGCTTTCTTT. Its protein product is CASSLSQGPFEAFF.